The 32 T cell receptor beta chains below come from one sample, sequenced in a study of cytomegalovirus exposure and HLA in healthy donors. Both 60 Vbeta primers and 13 Jbeta primers went into the PCR. Profiling relied on immunoSEQ multiplex PCR, and the TCRdb table lists in-frame clones only, not all of them. The sample comprises about 96,000 clones, about 70% of which are singletons, and 2.5% to 3% rests with the top ten. The sequencing sample was made of PBMCs. The source of these receptors is a female donor in good health and CMV-seropositive.

In regard to this clone: Germline and junction disagree at one end, which may indicate a read error. V is TRBV28 and J is TRBJ2-7, with D maybe TRBD2 (7 bases). The CDR3 totals 13 residues. CDR1 is MDHEN and CDR2 is SYDVKM in the germline V gene. The CDR3 DNA sequence: TGTGCCACCAGTGGCGGGGGCCTCTACGAGCAGTACTTC. This codes for CATSGGGLYEQYF. Drawing the rest from reference TRBV28 and TRBJ2-7, the complete variable domain is DVKVTQSSRYLVKRTGEKVFLECVQDMDHENMFWYRQDPGLGLRLIYFSYDVKMKEKGDIPEGYSVSREKKERFSLILESASTNQTSMYLCATSGGGLYEQYFGPGTRLTVT.

The V gene is TRBV30, the J gene TRBJ1-2; D gene uncertain. Between the trimmed V and J ends, which lost 3 bases and 2 bases, there was a span of 4 bases. Germline assignment: CDR1 GTSNPN and CDR2 SVGIG (reference sequence). CDR3 length: 11 residues. The CDR3 loop reads CAWSRNYGYTF. CDR3 bases: TGTGCCTGGAGCCGGAACTATGGCTACACCTTC.

The chain is built from TRBV4-1 and TRBJ2-2; 7 bases line up with TRBD2. With V trimmed by 0 bases and J by 7 bases, 8 bases remained unmatched. Germline loops: CDR1 MGHRA, CDR2 YSYEKL. This CDR3 spans 16 amino acids. In DNA form, the CDR3 reads TGCGCCAGCAGCCAAGACGCAGCGGGAAGGGGCGGGGAGCTGTTTTTT. Translation gives CASSQDAAGRGGELFF.

This chain links TRBV5-1 with TRBJ2-1, with D perhaps TRBD1 (6 bases). Germline V gene data show CDR1 as SGHRS and CDR2 as YFSETQ. Trimming took 7 bases from V and 0 from J, leaving 17 bases between them. CDR3 length: 16 residues. This CDR3 is CASFNRASSSYNEQFF. In DNA form, the CDR3 reads TGCGCCAGCTTTAACAGGGCCTCAAGCTCCTACAATGAGCAGTTCTTC.

The chain uses TRBV30 and TRBJ2-7; D is perhaps TRBD1 (5 bases). Germline CDR1 and CDR2: GTSNPN and SVGIG (reference sequence). The CDR3 has 14 amino acids. Trimming removed 5 bases at V and 2 bases at J, with 16 bases between. The CDR3 protein is CAWSRAGPPYEQYF. As DNA, the CDR3 is TGTGCCTGGTCGAGAGCAGGGCCTCCCTACGAGCAGTACTTC.

The chain links TRBV2 to TRBJ2-1, with a weak D call TRBD1 (6 bases). The V end lost 8 bases, the J end lost 3 bases, and 17 bases lay between the germline ends. The CDR3 is made up of 15 amino acids. CDR1 is SNHLY, CDR2 FYNNEI, per germline. This CDR3 reads CASPRTDWSYNEQFF. As DNA, the CDR3 is TGTGCCAGCCCTAGGACAGACTGGAGCTACAATGAGCAGTTCTTC.

J is TRBJ2-7 and V is TRBV9, with TRBD2 matching over 9 bases. The J segment lost 7 bases and the V segment lost 4 bases, leaving 9 bases of the junction unmatched. From germline, CDR1 is SGDLS and CDR2 YYNGEE. The CDR3 totals 14 residues. The CDR3 loop is CASSRGGGAVEQYF. CDR3 nucleotides: TGTGCCAGCAGCAGAGGCGGGGGGGCTGTGGAGCAGTACTTC.

The V and J genes are TRBV7-6 and TRBJ1-3; no reliable D call. Trimming cost V 5 bases and J 0 bases, with 11 bases left between them. The germline V gene has CDR1 SGHVS and CDR2 FNYEAQ. This CDR3 has 15 amino acids. CDR3 in amino acids: CASSPFPGSGNTIYF. The CDR3 DNA is TGTGCCAGCAGCCCCTTTCCCGGCTCTGGAAACACCATATATTTT. The whole variable domain, filled in from reference TRBV7-6 and TRBJ1-3, reads GAGVSQSPRYKVTKRGQDVALRCDPISGHVSLYWYRQALGQGPEFLTYFNYEAQQDKSGLPNDRFSAERPEGSISTLTIQRTEQRDSAMYRCASSPFPGSGNTIYFGEGSWLTVV.

This clone showed up just a few times. The gene calls are TRBV28 and TRBJ1-5; TRBD1 aligns across 9 bases. Germline-derived CDR1 and CDR2 are MDHEN and SYDVKM. The CDR3 length is 16 residues. V lost 5 bases to trimming and J lost 4 bases; unmatched junction nucleotides: 9. CDR3 DNA: TGTGCCAGCAGTGCGCCACAGGGGGCTGTAAATCAGCCCCAGCATTTT. Translation gives CASSAPQGAVNQPQHF.

This clone was seen only a few times. V usage is TRBV4-3 and J usage is TRBJ2-7; 8 nucleotides match TRBD1. Germline CDR1 reads LGHNA; CDR2 reads YSLEER. V lost 4 bases to trimming and J lost 5 bases; unmatched junction nucleotides: 10. This CDR3 is 15 amino acids long. Written as DNA, the CDR3 is TGCGCCAGCAGCCTACGGACAGGGAATGCCCACGAGCAGTACTTC. It specifies CASSLRTGNAHEQYF.

The V gene is TRBV11-2, the J gene TRBJ1-3, with 7 nucleotides matching TRBD1. The germline CDR1 and CDR2 sequences are SGHAT and FQNNGV. The V segment lost 2 bases and the J segment 3 bases; nucleotides outside the gene matches: 4. The CDR3 has 15 amino acids. CDR3 sequence reads: CASSLYRGGGNTIYF. As DNA, the CDR3 is TGTGCCAGCAGCTTATACAGGGGAGGTGGAAACACCATATATTTT.

The chain has TRBV30 and TRBJ1-2; D is perhaps TRBD1 (5 bases). The germline V gene encodes CDR1 GTSNPN and CDR2 SVGIG (reference sequence). The CDR3 length is 13 residues. V was trimmed by 3 bases and J by 5 bases, leaving 13 bases between them. The CDR3 DNA reads as TGTGCCTGGAGGGGGGGGGTTAAATATGGCTACACCTTC. As protein: CAWRGGVKYGYTF.

This clone occurred a few times. This chain connects TRBV29-1 to TRBJ1-2; 8 bases fit TRBD1. The CDR3 runs 15 residues. V lost 5 bases to trimming and J lost 3 bases; unmatched junction nucleotides: 11. CDR1 SQVTM and CDR2 ANQGSEA come from the germline V gene. As DNA, the CDR3 is TGCAGCGTTTGGGCAGGGGGCTCTCTTCACTATGGCTACACCTTC. It yields the protein CSVWAGGSLHYGYTF.

The chain links TRBV7-6 to TRBJ2-3; TRBD1 matches at 8 bases. The trim removed 5 bases at V and 2 bases at J, leaving 9 bases unmatched. This CDR3 comprises 16 residues. CDR1 is SGHVS and CDR2 is FNYEAQ in the germline V gene. DNA for the CDR3: TGTGCCAGCAGCACCGGACAGGGTCGCTACACAGATACGCAGTATTTT. Residues: CASSTGQGRYTDTQYF. Combining the CDR3 with reference TRBV7-6 and TRBJ2-3 gives the whole variable domain GAGVSQSPRYKVTKRGQDVALRCDPISGHVSLYWYRQALGQGPEFLTYFNYEAQQDKSGLPNDRFSAERPEGSISTLTIQRTEQRDSAMYRCASSTGQGRYTDTQYFGPGTRLTVL.

The chain uses TRBV11-1 and TRBJ1-2; 7 nucleotides align to TRBD1. CDR3 length: 15 amino acids. In germline, CDR1 is SGHAT, CDR2 FQDESV (reference sequence). Trimming at V came to 1 base and at J to 4 bases, leaving 6 bases not matched to a gene. The CDR3 DNA follows: TGTGCCAGCAGCTTAGGGACAGGAGGCGGCTATGGCTACACCTTC. Amino acids: CASSLGTGGGYGYTF.

This rearrangement joins TRBV4-1 to TRBJ1-6; D gene unclear. Germline values: CDR1 MGHRA, CDR2 YSYEKL. This CDR3 is built from 15 residues. Trimming took 0 bases from V and 8 from J, leaving 11 bases between them. Here the CDR3 reads CASSQDPGGHSPLHF. CDR3 nucleotide sequence: TGCGCCAGCAGCCAAGATCCCGGAGGCCATTCACCCCTCCACTTT.

Turning to this clone: The junction and the germline gene differ at one end; a read error may be behind it. This chain joins TRBV15 and TRBJ2-4; a possible D gene is TRBD1 (6 bases). Germline V lookup: CDR1 LNHNV, CDR2 YYDKDF (reference sequence). The length of the CDR3 is 14 residues. CDR3 region: CAASKDRTKNIQYF. Here the CDR3 DNA reads TGTGCCGCCAGCAAAGACAGGACCAAAAACATTCAGTACTTC.

The chain is built from TRBV29-1 and TRBJ1-1, with D possibly TRBD1 on 5 matching bases. This CDR3 contains 12 residues. Germline V lookup: CDR1 SQVTM, CDR2 ANQGSEA. The CDR3 reads CRGGERNTEAFF. The CDR3 DNA follows: TGCAGGGGGGGGGAAAGGAACACTGAAGCTTTCTTT.

The CDR3 loop is CASSKAMETQYF. The CDR3 nucleotides read TGTGCCAGCAGTAAAGCAATGGAGACCCAGTACTTC. The genes are TRBV28 and TRBJ2-5; no clear D gene. Germline V gene lookup returns CDR1 MDHEN and CDR2 SYDVKM. Trimming removed 5 bases at V and 5 bases at J, with 9 bases between. The CDR3 has 12 amino acids.

J is TRBJ2-5 and V is TRBV18, with D unresolved. This CDR3 has 13 residues. Per germline, CDR1 KGHSH and CDR2 LQKENI. V lost 4 bases, J lost 1 base, and 7 bases lay in between. CDR3 in amino acids: CASSLGFQETQYF. For the CDR3, the DNA is TGTGCCAGCTCACTCGGTTTCCAAGAGACCCAGTACTTC.

The chain carries TRBV6-5 and TRBJ1-2; D may be TRBD1 (6 bases). The CDR3 is made up of 14 amino acids. With 5 bases removed from V and 5 bases from J, the gap between germline ends came to 15 bases. Looked up from germline, CDR1 is MNHEY and CDR2 is SVGAGI. The CDR3 loop is CASSRTAGGYGYTF. The DNA for the CDR3 is TGTGCCAGCAGTCGGACAGCGGGAGGGTATGGCTACACCTTC.

This sequence joins TRBV10-3 and TRBJ1-2; no firm D call. Germline V gives CDR1 ENHRY, CDR2 SYGVKD. The CDR3 is 13 residues long. V shed 2 bases and J shed 4 bases, with 8 bases lying between them. CDR3 sequence: CAISENIFYGYTF. CDR3 DNA: TGTGCCATCAGTGAGAACATCTTCTATGGCTACACCTTC.

The rearrangement uses TRBV7-6 and TRBJ1-3, with 7 nucleotides matching TRBD1. Losses at the gene ends were 5 bases for V and 4 bases for J; bases not matched to a gene: 8. CDR3 length: 15 residues. Germline V lookup: CDR1 SGHVS, CDR2 FNYEAQ. The CDR3 region is CASSPSGTVGNTIYF. As DNA, the CDR3 is TGTGCCAGCAGCCCCTCGGGGACAGTCGGAAACACCATATATTTT. The whole variable domain, remainder taken from reference TRBV7-6 and TRBJ1-3, is GAGVSQSPRYKVTKRGQDVALRCDPISGHVSLYWYRQALGQGPEFLTYFNYEAQQDKSGLPNDRFSAERPEGSISTLTIQRTEQRDSAMYRCASSPSGTVGNTIYFGEGSWLTVV.

The chain uses TRBV29-1 and TRBJ2-7, with TRBD1 matching over 8 bases. Trimming at V came to 3 bases and at J to 5 bases, leaving 3 bases not matched to a gene. There are 12 residues in the CDR3. CDR1 and CDR2 (germline): SQVTM, ANQGSEA. The chain's CDR3 is CSVDGQGHEQYF. In nucleotides, the CDR3 is TGCAGCGTTGATGGACAGGGTCACGAGCAGTACTTC.

CDR3 nucleotide sequence: TGTGCCAGCAAAGAACTAGCGGACATAGAAGATACGCAGTATTTT. Translating gives CASKELADIEDTQYF. The chain recombines TRBV2 with TRBJ2-3; 8 positions agree with TRBD2. CDR1 SNHLY and CDR2 FYNNEI come from the germline V gene. CDR3 length: 15 residues. J was trimmed by 5 bases and V by 7 bases; bases with no gene match: 11.

The rearrangement joins TRBV7-2 to TRBJ2-2; D may be TRBD1 (5 bases). Looked up from germline, CDR1 is SGHTA and CDR2 is FQGNSA. Deletions cut 3 bases from V and 0 bases from J, with 8 bases between. The CDR3 covers 15 residues. The CDR3 is CASSFAGPNTGELFF. For the CDR3, the DNA is TGTGCCAGCAGCTTTGCAGGGCCGAACACCGGGGAGCTGTTTTTT.

This clone was counted once. The chain's CDR3 is CASSQEVTGVETQYF. CDR3 coding DNA: TGTGCCAGCAGCCAAGAGGTGACAGGGGTAGAGACCCAGTACTTC. The rearrangement joins TRBV14 to TRBJ2-5, with 8 bases fitting TRBD1. The CDR3 extends over 15 amino acids. From germline, CDR1 is SGHDN and CDR2 FVKESK. Trimming removed 0 bases from V and 4 bases from J; junction bases left unmatched: 4. The variable domain in full, completed from reference TRBV14 and TRBJ2-5, reads EAGVTQFPSHSVIEKGQTVTLRCDPISGHDNLYWYRRVMGKEIKFLLHFVKESKQDESGMPNNRFLAERTGGTYSTLKVQPAELEDSGVYFCASSQEVTGVETQYFGPGTRLLVL.

The chain has TRBV5-6 and TRBJ2-6; D remains ambiguous. V lost 7 bases and J lost 0, with 5 bases in between. The germline CDR1 and CDR2 sequences are SGHDT and YYEEEE. This CDR3 comprises 13 residues. Here the CDR3 reads CASRPSGANVLTF. In DNA form, the CDR3 reads TGTGCCAGCCGTCCCTCTGGGGCCAACGTCCTGACTTTC.

V usage is TRBV25-1 and J usage is TRBJ2-7; maybe TRBD1 (5 bases). Trimming removed 2 bases at V and 5 bases at J, with 10 bases between. Germline CDR1 is MGHDK and CDR2 is SYGVNS. CDR3 length: 13 amino acids. CDR3 nucleotide sequence: TGTGCCAGCAGTGAAGGGGCCCGGGACGAGCAGTACTTC. It yields the protein CASSEGARDEQYF.

The chain carries TRBV15 and TRBJ1-5; D is possibly TRBD1 (6 bases). CDR3 length equals 15 residues. CDR1 LNHNV and CDR2 YYDKDF come from the germline V gene (reference sequence). The germline V and J ends were trimmed by 1 base and 4 bases, with 11 bases remaining between them. The CDR3 nucleotides are TGTGCCACCAGCAGAGTATCCAGGGGTAATCAGCCCCAGCATTTT. Protein sequence: CATSRVSRGNQPQHF.

This chain links TRBV10-1 with TRBJ2-3; D may be TRBD2 (5 bases). Germline V CDR1 and CDR2: WNHNN, SYGVQD (reference sequence). This CDR3 is 14 amino acids long. Trimming removed 4 bases at V and 5 bases at J, with 13 bases between. The DNA of the CDR3 is TGCGCCAGCAGTGGGACTCCGTTGGGAGATACGCAGTATTTT. Protein sequence: CASSGTPLGDTQYF.

This chain uses TRBV30 with TRBJ2-7; 11 nucleotides match TRBD2. In germline, CDR1 is GTSNPN, CDR2 SVGIG (reference sequence). The CDR3 is made up of 14 amino acids. Unmatched junction bases numbered 6, after V lost 6 bases and J lost 2 bases. This CDR3 is CACPTSGSPYEQYF. CDR3 in DNA: TGTGCCTGCCCTACTAGCGGGAGTCCCTACGAGCAGTACTTC.